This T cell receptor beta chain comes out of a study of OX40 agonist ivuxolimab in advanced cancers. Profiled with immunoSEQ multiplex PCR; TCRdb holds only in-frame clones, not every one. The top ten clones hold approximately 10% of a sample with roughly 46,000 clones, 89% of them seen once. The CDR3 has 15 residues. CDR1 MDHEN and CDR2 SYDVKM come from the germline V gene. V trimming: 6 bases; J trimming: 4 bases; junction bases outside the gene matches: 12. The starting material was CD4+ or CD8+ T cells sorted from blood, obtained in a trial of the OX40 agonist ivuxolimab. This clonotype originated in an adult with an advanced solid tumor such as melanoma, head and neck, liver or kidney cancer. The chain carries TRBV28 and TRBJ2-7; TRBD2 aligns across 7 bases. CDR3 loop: CASSRGGLVPYEQYF. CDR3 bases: TGTGCCAGCAGCCGAGGAGGACTAGTACCTTACGAGCAGTACTTC.